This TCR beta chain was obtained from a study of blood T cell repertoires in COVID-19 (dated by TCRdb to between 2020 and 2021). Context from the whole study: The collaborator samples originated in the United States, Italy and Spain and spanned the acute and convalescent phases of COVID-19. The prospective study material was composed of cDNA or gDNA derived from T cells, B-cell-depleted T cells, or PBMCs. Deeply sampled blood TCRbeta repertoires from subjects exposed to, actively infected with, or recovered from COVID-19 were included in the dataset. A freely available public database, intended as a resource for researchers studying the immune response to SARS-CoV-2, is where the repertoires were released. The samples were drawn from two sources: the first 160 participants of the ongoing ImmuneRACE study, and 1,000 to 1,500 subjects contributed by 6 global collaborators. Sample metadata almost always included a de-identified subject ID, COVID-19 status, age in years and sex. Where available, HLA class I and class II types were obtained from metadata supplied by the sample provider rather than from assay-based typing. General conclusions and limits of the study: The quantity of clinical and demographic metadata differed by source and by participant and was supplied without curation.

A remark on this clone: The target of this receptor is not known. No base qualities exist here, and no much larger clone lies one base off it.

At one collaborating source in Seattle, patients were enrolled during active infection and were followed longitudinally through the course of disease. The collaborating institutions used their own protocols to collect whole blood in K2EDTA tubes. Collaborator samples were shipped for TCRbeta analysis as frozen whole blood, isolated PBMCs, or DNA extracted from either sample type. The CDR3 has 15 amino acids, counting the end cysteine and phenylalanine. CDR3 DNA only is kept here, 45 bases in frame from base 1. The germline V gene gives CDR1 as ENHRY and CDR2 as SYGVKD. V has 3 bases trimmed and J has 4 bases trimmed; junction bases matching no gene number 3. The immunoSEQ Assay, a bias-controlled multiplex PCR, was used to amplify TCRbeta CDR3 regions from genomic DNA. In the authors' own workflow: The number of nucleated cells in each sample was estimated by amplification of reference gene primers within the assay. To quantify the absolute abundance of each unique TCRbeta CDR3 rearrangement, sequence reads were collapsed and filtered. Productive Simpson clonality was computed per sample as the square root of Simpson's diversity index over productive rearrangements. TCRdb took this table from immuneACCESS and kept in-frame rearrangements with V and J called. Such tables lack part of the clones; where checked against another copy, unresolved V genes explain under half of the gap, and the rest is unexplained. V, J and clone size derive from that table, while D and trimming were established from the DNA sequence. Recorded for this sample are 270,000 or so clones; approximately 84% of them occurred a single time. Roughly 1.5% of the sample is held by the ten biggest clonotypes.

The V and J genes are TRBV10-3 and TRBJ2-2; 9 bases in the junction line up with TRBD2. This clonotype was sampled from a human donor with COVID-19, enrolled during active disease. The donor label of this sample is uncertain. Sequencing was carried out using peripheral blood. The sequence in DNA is TGTGCCATCAGTGAAAGGCGGGAGGGCACCGGGGAGCTGTTTTTT. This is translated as CAISERREGTGELFF.